The 12 T cell receptor beta chains listed next were all sequenced from one sample in a study of blood T cell repertoires in COVID-19. Profiled with immunoSEQ multiplex PCR; TCRdb holds only in-frame clones, not every one. Seen here are under 250,000 clones, 80% to 90% observed once, and the top ten hold less than 3.5%. Sequenced input: peripheral blood. These receptor sequences come from a man in his thirties or forties with COVID-19, enrolled during active disease.

This chain joins TRBV2 and TRBJ2-7; TRBD2 is a possible D gene (6 bases). The V and J ends lost 2 bases and 0 bases respectively, with 11 bases between them. The CDR3 extends over 15 amino acids. Germline-derived CDR1 and CDR2 are SNHLY and FYNNEI. DNA for the CDR3: TGTGCCAGCAGTGAACCTAGCGCGAGCTCCTACGAGCAGTACTTC. Its protein is CASSEPSASSYEQYF. Full variable domain (remainder filled in from reference TRBV2 and TRBJ2-7): EPEVTQTPSHQVTQMGQEVILRCVPISNHLYFYWYRQILGQKVEFLVSFYNNEISEKSEIFDDQFSVERPDGSNFTLKIRSTKLEDSAMYFCASSEPSASSYEQYFGPGTRLTVT.

This sequence joins TRBV6-5 and TRBJ2-3; TRBD1 agrees at 8 bases. The germline V gene encodes CDR1 MNHEY and CDR2 SVGAGI. V shed 6 bases, J shed 13 bases, and the junction held 9 bases outside the gene matches. This CDR3 has 12 amino acids. This CDR3 reads CASSRDRRGKYF. The CDR3 DNA follows: TGTGCCAGCAGCCGGGACAGGAGGGGGAAGTATTTT.

The gene calls are TRBV27 and TRBJ2-7, with a tentative D call TRBD1 (6 bases). From germline, CDR1 is MNHEY and CDR2 SMNVEV (reference sequence). V was trimmed by 6 bases and J by 0 bases, leaving 12 bases between them. CDR3 length: 14 amino acids. CDR3 nucleotide sequence: TGTGCCAGCAGGATGACAGGACCCTCCTACGAGCAGTACTTC. This sequence encodes CASRMTGPSYEQYF.

This chain uses TRBV5-1 with TRBJ2-1, with 7 bases identical to TRBD1. The CDR3 sequence is 17 residues long. The germline gives CDR1 SGHRS, CDR2 YFSETQ. V shed 0 bases and J 3 bases; nucleotides not matched to a gene: 9. CDR3 sequence: CASSLAAGTASYNEQFF. CDR3 nucleotides: TGCGCCAGCAGCTTGGCCGCAGGGACAGCTAGCTACAATGAGCAGTTCTTC.

The gene calls are TRBV4-3 and TRBJ2-7; TRBD1 agrees at 9 bases. After removal of 1 base from V and 4 bases from J, the junction contained 5 bases not matched to a gene. Germline V gives CDR1 LGHNA, CDR2 YSLEER. CDR3 size: 15 residues. As DNA, the CDR3 is TGCGCCAGCAGCCAAGTTGGGACAGGGTTGTACGAGCAGTACTTC. This translates into CASSQVGTGLYEQYF.

The count of this clone is one. The chain combines TRBV5-4 with TRBJ2-7, with 12 bases matching TRBD2. The length of the CDR3 is 15 residues. Trimming cost V 3 bases and J 7 bases; bases outside gene matches: 8. Germline V gene sequence: CDR1 SGHNT, CDR2 YYREEE (reference sequence). The CDR3 sequence: CASSSRLAGVREQYF. The CDR3 DNA sequence: TGTGCCAGCAGCTCTCGACTAGCGGGGGTTCGTGAGCAGTACTTC.

This chain connects TRBV4-2 to TRBJ1-3, with TRBD1 identical over 10 bases. The ends lost 3 bases at V and 3 bases at J; junction bases unmatched: 8. Germline loops: CDR1 LGHNA, CDR2 YNFKEQ. The CDR3 is made up of 17 amino acids. DNA for the CDR3: TGTGCCAGCAGCCAGGACCCGACAGGGGGCGGTGGAAACACCATATATTTT. This gives the protein CASSQDPTGGGGNTIYF.

The V call is TRBV19, the J call TRBJ1-1; D is possibly TRBD1 (5 bases). Germline assignment: CDR1 LNHDA and CDR2 SQIVND (reference sequence). V lost 5 bases, J lost 0 bases, and 13 bases lay in between. The CDR3 contains 15 residues. CDR3: CASSRSGGLNTEAFF. CDR3 bases: TGTGCCAGTAGTCGGAGCGGGGGTCTGAACACTGAAGCTTTCTTT.

The chain joins TRBV18 to TRBJ1-2; 8 nucleotides align to TRBD1. Germline CDR1 KGHSH, CDR2 LQKENI. This CDR3 comprises 17 residues. The V segment lost 3 bases and the J segment 0 bases; nucleotides outside the gene matches: 9. CDR3 region: CASSPGTGIKANYGYTF. For the CDR3, the DNA is TGTGCCAGCTCACCCGGGACAGGAATTAAAGCTAACTATGGCTACACCTTC.

The chain recombines TRBV7-9 with TRBJ1-1; perhaps TRBD1 as D (5 bases). CDR3 length: 12 residues. Germline assignment: CDR1 SEHNR and CDR2 FQNEAQ (reference sequence). V lost 3 bases and J lost 6, with 8 bases in between. As DNA, the CDR3 is TGTGCCAGCAGCTTCCAGGGTTCTGAAGCTTTCTTT. It yields the protein CASSFQGSEAFF.

V and J are TRBV7-2 and TRBJ2-3; 10 positions agree with TRBD2. This CDR3 region has 16 residues. Germline lookup yields CDR1 SGHTA and CDR2 FQGNSA. The ends lost 2 bases at V and 5 bases at J; junction bases unmatched: 7. For the CDR3, the DNA is TGTGCCAGCAGCTTAAAAGCGGGAGGGCTTTTAGATACGCAGTATTTT. Protein product: CASSLKAGGLLDTQYF.

This clone was found a few times. V gene TRBV3-1 (or the pseudogene TRBV3-2) combines with J gene TRBJ1-2, with 11 bases matching TRBD1. V dropped 5 bases and J dropped 4; count of bases not matched to a gene: 6. Germline CDR1 and CDR2: LGHDT and YNNKEL (reference sequence). This CDR3 region has 15 residues. In DNA form, the CDR3 reads TGTGCCAGCAGCACCCGGACAGGGGGCGGCTATGGCTACACCTTC. Its translation: CASSTRTGGGYGYTF.